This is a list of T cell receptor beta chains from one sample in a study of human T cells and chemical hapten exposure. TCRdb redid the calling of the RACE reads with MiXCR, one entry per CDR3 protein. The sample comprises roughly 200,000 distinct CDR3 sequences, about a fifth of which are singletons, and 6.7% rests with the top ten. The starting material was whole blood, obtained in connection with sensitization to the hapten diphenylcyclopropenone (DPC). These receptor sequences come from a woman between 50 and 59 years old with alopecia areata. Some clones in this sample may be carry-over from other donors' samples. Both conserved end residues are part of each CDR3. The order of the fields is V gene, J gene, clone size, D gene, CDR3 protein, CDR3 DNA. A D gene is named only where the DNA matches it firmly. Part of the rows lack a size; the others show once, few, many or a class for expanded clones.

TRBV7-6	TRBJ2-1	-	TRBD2	CASSSSGYIYNEQFF	TGTGCCAGCAGCTCTAGCGGGTACATCTACAATGAGCAGTTCTTC
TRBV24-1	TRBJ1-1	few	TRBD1	CATSDPVDGQESAFSNTEAFF	TGTGCCACCAGTGACCCCGTTGATGGACAGGAATCGGCTTTTTCGAACACTGAAGCTTTCTTT
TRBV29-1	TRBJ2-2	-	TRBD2	CSVERLAGGNGELFF	TGCAGCGTTGAAAGGCTAGCGGGAGGGAACGGGGAGCTGTTTTTT
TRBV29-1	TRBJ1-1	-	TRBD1	CSVGKDRGSEAFF	TGCAGCGTTGGAAAGGACAGGGGGTCTGAAGCTTTCTTT
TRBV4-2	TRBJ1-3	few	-	CASSQADSYSGNTIYF	TGTGCCAGCAGCCAAGCCGACAGTTACTCTGGAAACACCATATATTTT
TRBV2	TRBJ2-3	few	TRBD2	CASSEAWGLAGGHSTDTQYF	TGTGCCAGCAGTGAAGCGTGGGGACTAGCGGGAGGCCACAGCACAGATACGCAGTATTTT
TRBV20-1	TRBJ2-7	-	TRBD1	CSAARQGNYEQYF	TGCAGTGCTGCTAGACAGGGTAACTACGAGCAGTACTTC
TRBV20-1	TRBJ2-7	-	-	CSALVPRFNYEQYF	TGCAGTGCTCTTGTACCACGATTTAACTACGAGCAGTACTTC
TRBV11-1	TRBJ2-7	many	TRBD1	CASSLRTGIYEQYF	TGTGCCAGCAGCCTCCGGACAGGGATCTACGAGCAGTACTTC
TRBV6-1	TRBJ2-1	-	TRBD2	CASSTPSGSSYNEQFF	TGTGCCAGCAGTACCCCTAGCGGGAGCTCCTACAATGAGCAGTTCTTC
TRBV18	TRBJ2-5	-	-	CASSPGTLQETQYF	TGTGCCAGCTCACCGGGGACCCTACAAGAGACCCAGTACTTC
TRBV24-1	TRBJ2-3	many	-	CATSDLQPDTQYF	TGTGCCACCAGTGATTTGCAGCCGGATACGCAGTATTTT
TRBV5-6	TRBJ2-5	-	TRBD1	CASRKTGEVTQDF	TGTGCCAGCAGAAAGACAGGGGAGGTGACCCAGGACTTC
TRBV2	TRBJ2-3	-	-	CASSGLTDTQYF	TGTGCCAGCAGTGGCCTTACAGATACGCAGTATTTT
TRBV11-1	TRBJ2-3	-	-	CASSLGVGPNTQYF	TGTGCCAGCAGCTTAGGTGTGGGGCCCAATACGCAGTATTTT
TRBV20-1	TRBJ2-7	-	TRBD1	CSASPGQGLYEQYF	TGCAGTGCTTCCCCGGGACAGGGGTTATACGAGCAGTACTTC
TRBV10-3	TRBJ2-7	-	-	CAISEFNEQYF	TGTGCCATCAGTGAATTTAACGAGCAGTACTTC
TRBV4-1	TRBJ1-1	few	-	CASSRQENTEAFF	TGCGCCAGCAGCCGACAGGAGAACACTGAAGCTTTCTTT
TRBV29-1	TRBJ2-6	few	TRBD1	CSVTGTGDDSGANVLTF	TGCAGCGTCACCGGGACAGGGGATGACTCTGGGGCCAACGTCCTGACTTTC
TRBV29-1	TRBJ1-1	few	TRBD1	CSANRGRGEAFF	TGCAGCGCAAACAGGGGGAGAGGTGAAGCTTTCTTT
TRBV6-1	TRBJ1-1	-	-	CVSPSTGGGSMNTEAFF	TGTGTCAGCCCTTCTACGGGCGGGGGCTCCATGAACACTGAAGCTTTCTTT
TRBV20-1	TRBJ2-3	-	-	CSASSRRGQHPFGTQYF	TGCAGTGCTAGTAGTCGGAGGGGACAGCACCCCTTTGGTACGCAGTATTTT
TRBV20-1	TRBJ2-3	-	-	CSARVQGTDTQYF	TGCAGTGCTAGGGTCCAGGGGACAGATACGCAGTATTTT
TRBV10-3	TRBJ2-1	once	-	CAISRQAHNEQFF	TGTGCCATCAGTCGACAGGCCCACAATGAGCAGTTCTTC
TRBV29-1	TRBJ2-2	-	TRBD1	CSAQGSPGELFF	TGCAGCGCACAGGGGTCCCCCGGGGAGCTGTTTTTT
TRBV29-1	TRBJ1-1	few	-	CSAQADMNTEAFF	TGCAGCGCCCAGGCTGACATGAACACTGAAGCTTTCTTT
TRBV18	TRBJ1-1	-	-	CASSSTSSNTEAFF	TGTGCCAGCTCCTCAACAAGCAGTAACACTGAAGCTTTCTTT
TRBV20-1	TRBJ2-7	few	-	CSASPPGAYEQYF	TGCAGTGCTAGCCCCCCGGGGGCCTACGAGCAGTACTTC
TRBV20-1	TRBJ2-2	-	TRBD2	CSATLAGAVGELFF	TGCAGTGCTACGTTAGCGGGAGCGGTCGGGGAGCTGTTTTTT
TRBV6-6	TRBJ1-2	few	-	CASQQGRYGYTF	TGTGCCAGCCAACAAGGCCGGTATGGCTACACCTTC
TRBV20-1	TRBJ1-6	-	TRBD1	CSALPGQGDSPLHF	TGCAGTGCACTACCGGGACAGGGGGATTCACCCCTCCACTTT
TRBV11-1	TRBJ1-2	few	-	CASSLARSYGYTF	TGTGCCAGCAGCTTAGCCAGGTCCTATGGCTACACCTTC
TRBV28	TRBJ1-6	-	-	CASTREAPAYSPLHF	TGTGCCAGCACCAGGGAGGCCCCTGCTTATTCACCCCTCCACTTT
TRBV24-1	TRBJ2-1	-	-	CATSELGGYEQFF	TGTGCCACCAGTGAGCTAGGGGGGTATGAGCAGTTCTTC
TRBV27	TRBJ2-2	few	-	CASSFSMIFNTGELFF	TGTGCCAGCAGTTTTAGTATGATATTCAACACCGGGGAGCTGTTTTTT
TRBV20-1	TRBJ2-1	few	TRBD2	CSASYPSGSYNEQFF	TGCAGTGCTAGTTATCCTAGCGGGAGCTACAATGAGCAGTTCTTC
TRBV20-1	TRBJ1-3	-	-	CSARDRGTGNTIYF	TGCAGTGCTAGAGACAGGGGTACTGGAAACACCATATATTTT
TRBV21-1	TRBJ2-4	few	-	CASSKEPAKNIQYF	TGTGCCAGCAGCAAAGAGCCAGCCAAAAACATTCAGTACTTC
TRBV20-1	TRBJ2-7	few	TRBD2	CSAILSGSSYEQYF	TGCAGTGCGATCCTTAGCGGGAGCTCCTACGAGCAGTACTTC
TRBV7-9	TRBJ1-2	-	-	CASSFSGQPNYGYTF	TGTGCCAGCAGCTTTAGCGGCCAGCCTAACTATGGCTACACCTTC
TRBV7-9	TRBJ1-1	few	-	CASSHSLGTEAFF	TGTGCCAGCTCCCACTCCCTGGGGACTGAAGCTTTCTTT
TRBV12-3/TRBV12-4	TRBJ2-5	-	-	CASSFRTGKETQYF	TGTGCCAGCAGTTTTCGTACAGGGAAAGAGACCCAGTACTTC
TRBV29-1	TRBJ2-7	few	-	CSVGPRGSYEQYF	TGCAGCGTTGGCCCCCGCGGCTCCTACGAGCAGTACTTC
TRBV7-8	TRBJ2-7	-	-	CASSLRGGGYEQYF	TGTGCCAGCAGCTTAAGGGGAGGAGGCTACGAGCAGTACTTC
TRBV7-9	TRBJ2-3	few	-	CASSLGRSSWVGTDTQYF	TGTGCCAGCAGCTTAGGACGGAGTTCATGGGTGGGCACAGATACGCAGTATTTT
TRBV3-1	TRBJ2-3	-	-	CASSHWGDDTQYF	TGTGCCAGCAGCCATTGGGGGGACGATACGCAGTATTTT
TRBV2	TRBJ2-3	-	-	CASRLSGDTQYF	TGTGCCAGCAGATTGTCCGGCGATACGCAGTATTTT
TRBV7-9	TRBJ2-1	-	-	CASSLSGGVSYNEQFF	TGTGCCAGCAGCTTGAGTGGCGGGGTCTCCTACAATGAGCAGTTCTTC
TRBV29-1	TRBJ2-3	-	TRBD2	CSVEGSGRLDTQYF	TGCAGCGTTGAAGGTAGCGGGAGACTAGATACGCAGTATTTT
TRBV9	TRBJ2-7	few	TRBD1	CASSVGAGTVSYEQYF	TGTGCCAGCAGCGTAGGTGCCGGGACAGTCTCCTACGAGCAGTACTTC
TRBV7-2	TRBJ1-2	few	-	CASSLERQVRGYTF	TGTGCCAGCAGCTTAGAACGACAGGTTAGAGGCTACACCTTC
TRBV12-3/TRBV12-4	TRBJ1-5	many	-	CASRGRGMNQPQHF	TGTGCCAGCAGGGGCAGGGGCATGAATCAGCCCCAGCATTTT
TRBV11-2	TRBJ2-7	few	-	CASSLNIGTYEQYF	TGTGCCAGCAGCTTAAACATTGGGACCTACGAGCAGTACTTC
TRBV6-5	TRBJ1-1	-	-	CASSTGQTLNTEAFF	TGTGCCAGCAGTACTGGACAGACTCTGAACACTGAAGCTTTCTTT
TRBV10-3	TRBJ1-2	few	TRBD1	CAISYLDREKDGYTF	TGTGCCATCAGTTACCTGGACAGGGAAAAGGATGGCTACACCTTC